These 7 T cell receptor beta chains were all obtained from the same sample, sequenced in a study of STAT5B mutations in CD4+ large granular lymphocyte leukemia. Here immunoSEQ multiplex PCR was the method, and the copy in TCRdb shows in-frame clones only, minus some. This sample carries about 48,000 clones, 55% to 75% of them seen once, and the ten largest clones take about 1.5%. The source material was CD4+ T cells from blood buffy coats. These receptors were collected from a human donor in good health.

The chain employs TRBV5-8 and TRBJ1-2; 9 bases are shared with TRBD1. Germline V gene data show CDR1 as SGHTS and CDR2 as YDEGEE. V lost 4 bases, J lost 5 bases, and 12 bases stayed unmatched. There are 16 residues in the CDR3. The CDR3 here is CASSPQLGQGRYGYTF. The CDR3, as DNA: TGTGCCAGCAGCCCACAACTGGGACAGGGAAGATATGGCTACACCTTC.

The chain links TRBV19 to TRBJ1-5; D is unresolved. Per the germline V gene, CDR1 is LNHDA and CDR2 is SQIVND (reference sequence). Deletions cut 6 bases from V and 7 bases from J, with 16 bases between. The CDR3 loop spans 14 amino acids. The CDR3 sequence: CASSLATGSQPQHF. The CDR3 DNA is TGTGCCAGTAGCTTGGCGACCGGGTCACAGCCCCAGCATTTT.

The V call is TRBV11-3, the J call TRBJ2-7; no reliable D call. Germline CDR1 is SGHNT and CDR2 is YENEEA. The CDR3 has 15 amino acids. With 4 bases removed from V and 0 bases from J, the gap between germline ends came to 13 bases. In nucleotides, the CDR3 is TGTGCCAGCAGCTCCCTAGAACAAAACTCCTACGAGCAGTACTTC. This codes for CASSSLEQNSYEQYF.

The rearrangement uses TRBV6-6 and TRBJ2-7; 11 bases fit TRBD2. Germline V CDR1 and CDR2: MNHNY, SVGAGI (reference sequence). The CDR3 sequence is 15 residues long. Trimming removed 5 bases from V and 7 bases from J; junction bases left unmatched: 10. This CDR3 reads CASSISGGALGEQYF. In DNA form, the CDR3 reads TGTGCCAGCAGTATTAGCGGGGGGGCCTTAGGGGAGCAGTACTTC.

This clone has a handful of counts. The chain joins TRBV6-5 to TRBJ1-5; D gene unclear. The V gene lost 2 bases and the J gene lost 2 bases, with 4 bases spanning the gap. CDR3 size: 13 residues. CDR1 and CDR2 (germline): MNHEY, SVGAGI. CDR3 nucleotide sequence: TGTGCCAGCAGTTACGATGGCAATCAGCCCCAGCATTTT. Translation: CASSYDGNQPQHF.

The chain combines TRBV18 with TRBJ2-7, with TRBD1 matching 8 bases. The CDR3 is 15 amino acids. J was trimmed by 3 bases and V by 3 bases; bases with no gene match: 7. Looked up from germline, CDR1 is KGHSH and CDR2 is LQKENI. The CDR3 DNA follows: TGTGCCAGCTCACCCGGCGGACAGGGCTTCTACGAGCAGTACGTC. Amino acid sequence: CASSPGGQGFYEQYV.

The chain couples TRBV7-2 to TRBJ1-1; possible D gene TRBD1, 6 bases. The germline V and J ends were trimmed by 5 bases and 3 bases, with 10 bases remaining between them. The germline CDR1 and CDR2 sequences are SGHTA and FQGNSA. The CDR3 consists of 13 residues. The CDR3 spells CASSGQSDTEAFF. CDR3 sequence (DNA): TGTGCCAGCAGCGGACAGTCTGACACTGAAGCTTTCTTT.